The 14 T cell receptor beta chains reported below all come from one sample, sequenced in a study of PD-1 blockade in classical Hodgkin lymphoma (dated by TCRdb to 2018 to 2020). The time point label, as the study defines it: cycle 4 day 1 (C4D1), after more than five weeks of nivolumab. Relapse after autologous stem cell transplantation had occurred in all trial patients, and cohorts A, B and C were distinguished by prior brentuximab vedotin exposure. Library construction relied on the immunoSEQ multiplex PCR assay. TCRdb took over this immuneACCESS table, retaining in-frame rearrangements with V and J assigned. Such tables are incomplete; in checked studies, under half of the missing clones stem from an unresolved V gene, and the remainder is unexplained. The sample records approximately 22,000 clones, less than 75% of which are singletons. Jointly, the top ten make up roughly a fifth of the sample.

The sequencing used peripheral blood mononuclear cells (PBMCs), collected before the fourth cycle of nivolumab. These receptor sequences come from a human donor with classical Hodgkin lymphoma.

The chain recombines TRBV10-3 with TRBJ1-1; D remains unclear. The germline gives CDR1 ENHRY, CDR2 SYGVKD. This CDR3 spans 16 amino acids. V was clipped by 5 bases and J by 4 bases, with 20 bases between them. The CDR3 DNA reads as TGTGCCATCAGTCCGCTGATGATAGGAGTTACCACTGAAGCTTTCTTT. This sequence encodes CAISPLMIGVTTEAFF.

There are a few counts of this clone. V is TRBV5-1 and J is TRBJ1-3; no definite D call. In germline, CDR1 is SGHRS, CDR2 YFSETQ. The V gene lost 5 bases and the J gene lost 3 bases, with 9 bases spanning the gap. The CDR3 covers 13 residues. CDR3 amino acids: CASSPQDGNTIYF. The CDR3 coding sequence is TGCGCCAGCAGTCCTCAGGATGGAAACACCATATATTTT.

The V and J genes are TRBV6-6 and TRBJ1-5; 10 bases are shared with TRBD1. The germline gives CDR1 MNHNY, CDR2 SVGAGI (reference sequence). The V and J ends lost 5 bases and 7 bases, in that order; junction bases with no gene match: 5. The CDR3 spans 14 residues. CDR3: CASSDRGLGQPQHF. CDR3 in DNA: TGTGCCAGCAGTGACAGGGGGCTCGGGCAGCCCCAGCATTTT.

The chain couples TRBV5-6 to TRBJ2-7; D unresolved. Trimming shortened V by 4 bases and J by 4 bases, and 15 bases separated the two germline ends. CDR3 size: 14 residues. Germline-derived CDR1 and CDR2 are SGHDT and YYEEEE. The DNA for the CDR3 is TGTGCCAGCAGCCGTATAAACCAAGAATACGAGCAGTACTTC. It specifies CASSRINQEYEQYF.

The rearrangement joins TRBV27 to TRBJ2-3; tentatively, D is TRBD2 (5 bases). This CDR3 has 15 amino acids. The V gene lost 3 bases and the J gene lost 0 bases, with 10 bases spanning the gap. Germline CDR1 MNHEY, CDR2 SMNVEV (reference sequence). CDR3 in amino acids: CASSFFGVSTDTQYF. CDR3 DNA: TGTGCCAGCAGTTTTTTCGGGGTTAGCACAGATACGCAGTATTTT.

This chain links TRBV10-1 with TRBJ2-5; TRBD1 might be the D (6 bases). V was cut by 9 bases and J by 5 bases, with 13 bases left in between. From germline, CDR1 is WNHNN and CDR2 SYGVQD (reference sequence). CDR3 size: 12 residues. CDR3 sequence: CARQGARETQYF. The CDR3 DNA reads TGCGCCAGACAGGGTGCAAGGGAGACCCAGTACTTC.

The chain employs TRBV5-1 and TRBJ2-5, with 9 positions matching TRBD1. V lost 2 bases to trimming and J lost 2 bases; unmatched junction nucleotides: 4. The germline V gene has CDR1 SGHRS and CDR2 YFSETQ. This CDR3 has 15 amino acids. The CDR3 nucleotides are TGCGCCAGCAGCTTCGGACAGGGGCCGCAAGAGACCCAGTACTTC. Translation gives CASSFGQGPQETQYF.

The gene calls are TRBV9 and TRBJ2-7; D remains ambiguous. V lost 0 bases to trimming and J lost 3 bases, with 13 bases between them. The CDR3 has 15 amino acids. Germline CDR1 reads SGDLS; CDR2 reads YYNGEE. The CDR3 loop is CASSVAPVGVYEQYF. CDR3 nucleotide sequence: TGTGCCAGCAGCGTAGCCCCAGTGGGTGTCTACGAGCAGTACTTC.

This sequence joins TRBV11-3 and TRBJ2-1; TRBD2 matches 8 bases. CDR1 and CDR2 (germline): SGHNT, YENEEA. Trimming cost V 1 base and J 3 bases; bases outside gene matches: 2. This CDR3 contains 15 residues. CDR3 sequence (DNA): TGTGCCAGCAGCTTAGGGCGGGGGGACTACAATGAGCAGTTCTTC. The encoded protein is CASSLGRGDYNEQFF.

J is TRBJ2-1 and V is TRBV28; maybe TRBD2 (7 bases). Trimming took 2 bases from V and 3 from J, leaving 14 bases between them. CDR3 length: 16 residues. The germline V gene has CDR1 MDHEN and CDR2 SYDVKM. CDR3 DNA sequence: TGTGCCAGCAGTTTAAGAAGCGGGACAATCTACAATGAGCAGTTCTTC. Its protein product is CASSLRSGTIYNEQFF.

V gene TRBV6-1 combines with J gene TRBJ2-7, with D possibly being TRBD1 or TRBD2 (5 bases each). Germline lookup yields CDR1 MNHNS and CDR2 SASEGT. Trimming removed 3 bases at V and 2 bases at J, with 8 bases between. The length of the CDR3 is 13 residues. The CDR3 loop is CASSDVGAYEQYF. The CDR3 bases are TGTGCCAGCAGTGATGTGGGGGCCTACGAGCAGTACTTC.

This chain links TRBV5-4 with TRBJ1-1; maybe TRBD1 (6 bases). The germline V and J ends were trimmed by 4 bases and 4 bases, with 11 bases remaining between them. Germline CDR1 SGHNT, CDR2 YYREEE (reference sequence). This CDR3 is 13 amino acids long. The CDR3 is CASSTQGGTEAFF. The CDR3 coding sequence is TGTGCCAGCAGCACACAGGGAGGCACTGAAGCTTTCTTT.

This clone was detected only a few times. The chain employs TRBV6-5 and TRBJ1-4, with no clear D. CDR1 is MNHEY and CDR2 is SVGAGI in the germline V gene. V dropped 8 bases and J dropped 8 bases, with 21 bases sitting between them. This CDR3 region has 15 residues. CDR3 nucleotide sequence: TGTGCCAGCCGGCAGAGATATGAGGTCGGGGAAAAACTGTTTTTT. Its translation is CASRQRYEVGEKLFF.

The chain uses TRBV7-6 and TRBJ2-2; 8 bases fit TRBD2. This CDR3 comprises 15 residues. V lost 5 bases and J lost 5; bases outside the gene matches: 7. Germline loops: CDR1 SGHVS, CDR2 FNYEAQ. CDR3 loop: CASSLGLAQTGELFF. CDR3 sequence (DNA): TGTGCCAGCAGCCTTGGACTAGCTCAGACCGGGGAGCTGTTTTTT.